This passage covers 28 T cell receptor beta chains from one sample sequenced in a study of blood T cell repertoires in COVID-19. TCRdb's copy holds only in-frame clones and misses some; the assay was immunoSEQ multiplex PCR. Among under 20,000 clones, approximately 92% were seen once, and the ten largest hold about 13%. Sample: peripheral blood. Receptors were obtained from a man aged 60-69 years with active COVID-19.

The chain has TRBV23-1 and TRBJ2-7, with D maybe TRBD2 (6 bases). TRBV23-1 is marked as an open reading frame, function uncertain. Trimming removed 6 bases from V and 4 bases from J, with 25 bases in between. CDR3 size: 17 residues. CDR3 nucleotide sequence: TGCGCCAGCAGCCCTGCGAAGGCTGGGAGGTGGACTTACGAGCAGTACTTC. Protein product: CASSPAKAGRWTYEQYF.

The chain links TRBV2 to TRBJ1-5; a weak D match, TRBD1 (6 bases). Germline V gives CDR1 SNHLY, CDR2 FYNNEI. The CDR3 has 14 amino acids. The V and J ends lost 3 bases and 3 bases respectively, with 9 bases between them. The DNA of the CDR3 is TGTGCCAGCAGTGAGACAGGATTCAATCAGCCCCAGCATTTT. The encoded protein is CASSETGFNQPQHF. Combining the CDR3 with reference TRBV2 and TRBJ1-5 gives the whole variable domain EPEVTQTPSHQVTQMGQEVILRCVPISNHLYFYWYRQILGQKVEFLVSFYNNEISEKSEIFDDQFSVERPDGSNFTLKIRSTKLEDSAMYFCASSETGFNQPQHFGDGTRLSIL.

The chain carries TRBV11-2 and TRBJ2-7, with a weak D call TRBD1 (6 bases). The CDR3 sequence is 16 residues long. The ends were cut back, 0 bases at V and 0 bases at J, with 12 bases in the middle. Per the germline V gene, CDR1 is SGHAT and CDR2 is FQNNGV. The CDR3 protein is CASSLEPGQNSYEQYF. The CDR3 DNA sequence: TGTGCCAGCAGCTTAGAACCGGGACAAAACTCCTACGAGCAGTACTTC.

The V call is TRBV10-3, the J call TRBJ2-3; D call uncertain. Trimming cost V 6 bases and J 6 bases, with 10 bases left between them. This CDR3 spans 12 amino acids. From germline, CDR1 is ENHRY and CDR2 SYGVKD. The CDR3 region is CAIRNPGDTQYF. The CDR3 DNA reads TGTGCCATCAGAAACCCCGGGGATACGCAGTATTTT.

The chain links TRBV5-4 to TRBJ2-1, with D perhaps matching TRBD1 (6 bases). Germline V gene lookup returns CDR1 SGHNT and CDR2 YYREEE (reference sequence). The ends were cut back, 4 bases at V and 3 bases at J, with 17 bases in the middle. This CDR3 region has 16 residues. The CDR3 DNA follows: TGTGCCAGCAGCCACTCCGGGACACCTTACTACAATGAGCAGTTCTTC. The encoded protein is CASSHSGTPYYNEQFF.

The rearrangement joins TRBV4-3 to TRBJ2-3, with a tentative D call TRBD1 (6 bases). CDR3 length equals 13 residues. The germline gives CDR1 LGHNA, CDR2 YSLEER. V dropped 4 bases and J dropped 6 bases, with 11 bases sitting between them. CDR3 loop: CASSPLRGDTQYF. DNA for the CDR3: TGCGCCAGCAGCCCCCTGAGGGGGGATACGCAGTATTTT.

V is TRBV18 and J is TRBJ1-2, with 10 bases lining up with TRBD1. Trimming cost V 3 bases and J 0 bases; bases outside gene matches: 1. This CDR3 has 15 residues. Germline V gene lookup returns CDR1 KGHSH and CDR2 LQKENI. This CDR3 is CASSPGTGANYGYTF. The CDR3 bases are TGTGCCAGCTCACCTGGGACAGGGGCTAACTATGGCTACACCTTC.

The chain joins TRBV19 to TRBJ1-2; D may be TRBD1 (5 bases). The CDR3 has 12 residues. Trimming took 5 bases from V and 8 from J, leaving 12 bases between them. Germline CDR1 reads LNHDA; CDR2 reads SQIVND (reference sequence). The CDR3 DNA sequence: TGTGCCAGTAGTGTCAGGGCTGGCGGCTACACCTTC. This translates into CASSVRAGGYTF.

The chain uses TRBV11-1 and TRBJ2-1; maybe TRBD2 (5 bases). Germline V gene sequence: CDR1 SGHAT, CDR2 FQDESV (reference sequence). Trimming left V 1 base short and J 3 bases short, with 13 bases between. This CDR3 contains 16 residues. Here the CDR3 reads CASSLGGRGLYNEQFF. The CDR3 DNA is TGTGCCAGCAGCTTAGGTGGACGAGGACTCTACAATGAGCAGTTCTTC.

The chain carries TRBV5-1 and TRBJ2-2, with TRBD1 matching 7 bases. The germline gives CDR1 SGHRS, CDR2 YFSETQ. CDR3 length: 14 amino acids. The V and J ends lost 1 base and 7 bases, in that order; junction bases with no gene match: 4. In DNA form, the CDR3 reads TGCGCCAGCAGCTTGCAGGGGGTCATCGGGGAGCTGTTTTTT. It is translated as CASSLQGVIGELFF.

The J gene is TRBJ2-7, the V gene TRBV6-2 or TRBV6-3; D unclear. Germline V gene sequence: CDR1 MNHEY, CDR2 SVGEGT. The V and J ends lost 6 bases and 2 bases respectively, with 17 bases between them. The CDR3 has 15 residues. The CDR3, as DNA: TGTGCCAGCAGCCCCGCGGTCCCGCCCCCCTACGAGCAGTACTTC. Its protein product is CASSPAVPPPYEQYF.

This sequence joins TRBV29-1 and TRBJ2-2; possibly TRBD2 for D (6 bases). The CDR3 runs 13 residues. The germline CDR1 and CDR2 sequences are SQVTM and ANQGSEA. Trimming shortened V by 7 bases and J by 7 bases, and 16 bases separated the two germline ends. This CDR3 is CSALHGRGGELFF. The DNA of the CDR3 is TGCAGCGCCCTACACGGGCGGGGCGGGGAGCTGTTTTTT.

V gene TRBV28 combines with J gene TRBJ2-1; TRBD1 matches 8 bases. CDR1 and CDR2 from the germline V gene are MDHEN and SYDVKM. V gave up 6 bases and J gave up 0 bases; unmatched junction bases: 4. The CDR3 runs to 15 residues. For the CDR3, the DNA is TGTGCCAGCAGAAGTGGACAGGGCTCCTACAATGAGCAGTTCTTC. Residues: CASRSGQGSYNEQFF.

The chain links TRBV5-1 to TRBJ2-2; maybe TRBD2 (5 bases). The germline V and J ends were trimmed by 4 bases and 6 bases, with 13 bases remaining between them. Germline V gives CDR1 SGHRS, CDR2 YFSETQ. There are 14 residues in the CDR3. As DNA, the CDR3 is TGCGCCAGCAGCCCTTTAGACTACTCCGGGGAGCTGTTTTTT. This codes for CASSPLDYSGELFF.

The genes are TRBV10-3 and TRBJ2-3, with 7 positions matching TRBD2. Looked up from germline, CDR1 is ENHRY and CDR2 is SYGVKD. This CDR3 spans 15 amino acids. J was trimmed by 1 base and V by 6 bases; bases with no gene match: 7. Here the CDR3 reads CAIRALAEGTDTQYF. The DNA of the CDR3 is TGTGCCATCAGGGCGCTAGCGGAGGGCACAGATACGCAGTATTTT.

The gene calls are TRBV5-4 and TRBJ2-7; a weak D match, TRBD1 (5 bases). The CDR3 is 13 residues long. V lost 2 bases and J lost 4, with 10 bases in between. Per the germline V gene, CDR1 is SGHNT and CDR2 is YYREEE (reference sequence). Written as DNA, the CDR3 is TGTGCCAGCAGCTTTCAGGGTGGGTACGAGCAGTACTTC. Translating it yields CASSFQGGYEQYF.

The chain has TRBV30 and TRBJ2-7; a weak D match, TRBD2 (6 bases). The V and J ends lost 4 bases and 3 bases respectively, with 16 bases between them. The length of the CDR3 is 14 residues. In germline, CDR1 is GTSNPN, CDR2 SVGIG (reference sequence). The DNA for the CDR3 is TGTGCCTGGAACCCAGGCCGGCGGGGCTACGAGCAGTACTTC. This codes for CAWNPGRRGYEQYF.

The rearrangement links TRBV6-1 to TRBJ2-5; 16 nucleotides agree with TRBD2. The V gene's germline CDR1 is MNHNS and CDR2 SASEGT. V trimming: 1 base; J trimming: 4 bases; junction bases outside the gene matches: 9. CDR3 length equals 19 residues. CDR3 DNA: TGTGCCAGCAGTGAAGGCCCGGGACTAGCGGGGGGGTCCAGAGAGACCCAGTACTTC. It codes for CASSEGPGLAGGSRETQYF.

CDR3 sequence: CASSLRDRDNEQFF. The CDR3 DNA follows: TGTGCCAGCAGCCTCCGGGACAGGGACAATGAGCAGTTCTTC. The V and J genes are TRBV4-2 and TRBJ2-1, with 9 bases that match TRBD1. Germline trimming cut 4 bases from V and 5 bases from J; bases unmatched to any gene: 3. This CDR3 has 14 amino acids. Looked up from germline, CDR1 is LGHNA and CDR2 is YNFKEQ.

The chain has TRBV10-3 and TRBJ1-3; weak D call: TRBD1 (5 bases). Germline V gives CDR1 ENHRY, CDR2 SYGVKD. The CDR3 has 18 residues. The germline V and J ends were trimmed by 3 bases and 0 bases, with 18 bases remaining between them. The CDR3: CAISETRGAAFSGNTIYF. DNA for the CDR3: TGTGCCATCAGTGAAACGCGCGGGGCCGCCTTCTCTGGAAACACCATATATTTT.

This clone was detected a few times. The V gene is TRBV7-3, the J gene TRBJ2-1; D is uncertain. CDR3 length: 14 residues. Germline V CDR1 and CDR2: SGHTA, FQGTGA. V lost 0 bases to trimming and J lost 7 bases, with 10 bases between them. The CDR3 spells CASSLTISGNEQFF. CDR3 in DNA: TGTGCCAGCAGCTTAACTATTTCCGGGAATGAGCAGTTCTTC.

J is TRBJ1-1 and V is TRBV5-4, with TRBD1 matching over 8 bases. Looked up from germline, CDR1 is SGHNT and CDR2 is YYREEE (reference sequence). The CDR3 totals 14 residues. V was pared by 3 bases and J by 5 bases, with 6 bases of the junction left unmatched. The CDR3 sequence is CASSSVRGRTEAFF. The CDR3 DNA is TGTGCCAGCAGCTCTGTCAGGGGGCGGACTGAAGCTTTCTTT.

This chain links TRBV5-4 with TRBJ2-5; D possibly corresponds to TRBD2 (5 bases). Germline V gives CDR1 SGHNT, CDR2 YYREEE (reference sequence). V was pared by 0 bases and J by 5 bases, with 11 bases between. This CDR3 is 14 amino acids long. The DNA for the CDR3 is TGTGCCAGCAGCTTGGGGGCTAGCTGGGAGACCCAGTACTTC. It translates to CASSLGASWETQYF.

The V and J genes are TRBV30 and TRBJ1-5; TRBD1 aligns across 8 bases. In germline, CDR1 is GTSNPN, CDR2 SVGIG (reference sequence). V lost 5 bases to trimming and J lost 6 bases; unmatched junction nucleotides: 6. The CDR3 has 13 residues. The CDR3 reads CAWGDRGGQPQHF. The CDR3 bases are TGTGCCTGGGGAGACAGGGGAGGTCAGCCCCAGCATTTT.

The chain uses TRBV19 and TRBJ2-7, with a possible D match to TRBD2 (5 bases). CDR1 and CDR2 (germline): LNHDA, SQIVND (reference sequence). This CDR3 is built from 13 residues. V was trimmed by 2 bases and J by 7 bases, leaving 12 bases between them. CDR3 residues: CASSINRGEEQYF. The DNA of the CDR3 is TGTGCCAGTAGTATAAACCGGGGTGAGGAGCAGTACTTC.

The chain combines TRBV19 with TRBJ2-3; 7 positions agree with TRBD2. Germline values: CDR1 LNHDA, CDR2 SQIVND (reference sequence). The length of the CDR3 is 15 residues. The trim removed 7 bases at V and 3 bases at J, leaving 10 bases unmatched. CDR3 coding DNA: TGTGCCAGTAAGGGGAGGGACCGAATTACAGATACGCAGTATTTT. Translation: CASKGRDRITDTQYF. The full variable domain, with the rest looked up from reference TRBV19 and TRBJ2-3, is DGGITQSPKYLFRKEGQNVTLSCEQNLNHDAMYWYRQDPGQGLRLIYYSQIVNDFQKGDIAEGYSVSREKKESFPLTVTSAQKNPTAFYLCASKGRDRITDTQYFGPGTRLTVL.

The chain joins TRBV2 to TRBJ2-7, with D maybe TRBD2 (5 bases). Trimming left V 6 bases short and J 7 bases short, with 10 bases between. Germline V lookup: CDR1 SNHLY, CDR2 FYNNEI. This CDR3 has 11 amino acids. CDR3 in DNA: TGTGCCAGCAGGCAAACGGGAGAGCAGTACTTC. Its protein is CASRQTGEQYF.

This clone has just a few counts. The V gene is TRBV7-9, the J gene TRBJ2-3; the D is unclear. The V gene's germline CDR1 is SEHNR and CDR2 FQNEAQ (reference sequence). Trimming cost V 5 bases and J 0 bases, with 12 bases left between them. The CDR3 extends over 15 amino acids. This chain's CDR3 is CASSPDGVSTDTQYF. The CDR3 bases are TGTGCCAGCAGCCCCGACGGAGTTAGCACAGATACGCAGTATTTT. The full variable domain, rest sourced from reference TRBV7-9 and TRBJ2-3, is DTGVSQNPRHKITKRGQNVTFRCDPISEHNRLYWYRQTLGQGPEFLTYFQNEAQLEKSRLLSDRFSAERPKGSFSTLEIQRTEQGDSAMYLCASSPDGVSTDTQYFGPGTRLTVL.